Presented here are 19 T cell receptor beta chains from one specimen sequenced in a study of blood T cell repertoires in COVID-19. Method: immunoSEQ multiplex PCR; TCRdb's copy keeps in-frame clones and lacks some. Among about 91,000 clones, just over 85% were seen once, and the ten largest hold 8.1%. Sample: peripheral blood. Receptor source: a woman aged 65 to 85 with acute or convalescent COVID-19.

The chain's CDR3 is CASSPEGTLGGELFF. Written as DNA, the CDR3 is TGTGCCAGCTCACCGGAAGGGACACTGGGCGGGGAGCTGTTTTTT. The rearrangement links TRBV18 to TRBJ2-2, with D tentatively TRBD1 (6 bases). The CDR3 extends over 15 amino acids. The germline gives CDR1 KGHSH, CDR2 LQKENI. The V end lost 3 bases, the J end lost 7 bases, and 15 bases lay between the germline ends.

The chain carries TRBV6-5 and TRBJ2-1; the match to TRBD1 covers 7 bases. V lost 0 bases, J lost 4 bases, and 3 bases stayed unmatched. This CDR3 is 15 amino acids long. The germline V gene encodes CDR1 MNHEY and CDR2 SVGAGI. This CDR3 is CASSYSGQSYNEQFF. The CDR3, as DNA: TGTGCCAGCAGTTACTCGGGACAGTCATACAATGAGCAGTTCTTC.

The J gene is TRBJ2-2, the V gene TRBV27; possible D gene TRBD2, 7 bases. CDR1 is MNHEY, CDR2 SMNVEV, per germline (reference sequence). Trimming removed 6 bases from V and 7 bases from J, with 24 bases in between. The CDR3 sequence is 17 residues long. The chain's CDR3 is CASSLRGGSGWIGELFF. The CDR3 DNA reads TGTGCCAGCAGCCTAAGGGGGGGAAGTGGCTGGATCGGGGAGCTGTTTTTT.

This clone was detected once. The chain carries TRBV5-1 and TRBJ2-7; no definite D call. CDR1 is SGHRS and CDR2 is YFSETQ in the germline V gene. V was cut by 0 bases and J by 2 bases, with 12 bases left in between. This CDR3 is built from 15 residues. Here the CDR3 DNA reads TGCGCCAGCAGCTTGGGGCCCCGTGGAGCCTACGAGCAGTACTTC. This sequence encodes CASSLGPRGAYEQYF.

This chain connects TRBV19 to TRBJ1-5; the match to TRBD1 covers 8 bases. The CDR3 has 15 amino acids. The germline V gene encodes CDR1 LNHDA and CDR2 SQIVND (reference sequence). J gave up 2 bases and V 5 bases, and 5 bases lay outside the gene matches. The CDR3 sequence is CASSLRGLGNQPQHF. The CDR3 region has the DNA TGTGCCAGTAGTCTCAGGGGGCTTGGCAATCAGCCCCAGCATTTT.

The gene calls are TRBV5-4 and TRBJ2-3, with 7 bases that match TRBD2. V lost 3 bases to trimming and J lost 2 bases; unmatched junction nucleotides: 9. CDR3 length: 16 residues. From germline, CDR1 is SGHNT and CDR2 YYREEE (reference sequence). CDR3 amino acids: CASSSTRGGNTDTQYF. Written as DNA, the CDR3 is TGTGCCAGCAGCTCAACACGCGGGGGTAACACAGATACGCAGTATTTT. Combining the CDR3 with reference TRBV5-4 and TRBJ2-3 gives the whole variable domain ETGVTQSPTHLIKTRGQQVTLRCSSQSGHNTVSWYQQALGQGPQFIFQYYREEENGRGNFPPRFSGLQFPNYSSELNVNALELDDSALYLCASSSTRGGNTDTQYFGPGTRLTVL.

The chain has TRBV24-1 and TRBJ1-5; D possibly corresponds to TRBD1 (5 bases). Germline V CDR1 and CDR2: KGHDR, SFDVKD. V gave up 9 bases and J gave up 0 bases, with 14 bases separating them. The CDR3 sequence is 15 residues long. In nucleotides, the CDR3 is TGTGCCACCCAGGGTGCTGAGAATAGCAATCAGCCCCAGCATTTT. Residues: CATQGAENSNQPQHF.

The chain combines TRBV9 with TRBJ2-2, with 10 bases fitting TRBD1. This CDR3 has 15 amino acids. Germline assignment: CDR1 SGDLS and CDR2 YYNGEE. V lost 6 bases, J lost 3 bases, and 5 bases stayed unmatched. CDR3 region: CASNDRGQYTGELFF. In DNA form, the CDR3 reads TGTGCCAGCAATGACAGGGGGCAGTACACCGGGGAGCTGTTTTTT.

The V call is TRBV9, the J call TRBJ2-5; 8 bases align to TRBD2. With 0 bases clipped from V and 5 bases from J, the junction kept 9 bases outside the gene matches. From germline, CDR1 is SGDLS and CDR2 YYNGEE. CDR3 length equals 16 residues. The CDR3 nucleotides are TGTGCCAGCAGCGTAGGCACGGGGGGGCCGGGGGAGACCCAGTACTTC. This sequence encodes CASSVGTGGPGETQYF.

This clone was found once. The chain recombines TRBV5-1 with TRBJ2-5; 8 bases fit TRBD2. Germline CDR1 reads SGHRS; CDR2 reads YFSETQ. Germline trimming cut 1 base from V and 5 bases from J; bases unmatched to any gene: 16. This CDR3 has 18 amino acids. DNA for the CDR3: TGCGCCAGCAGCTTGAGTAGCGGGGCGTACCCCCTATGGGAGACCCAGTACTTC. This encodes CASSLSSGAYPLWETQYF.

The V and J genes are TRBV2 and TRBJ1-4; D is perhaps TRBD1 (5 bases). Germline CDR1 and CDR2: SNHLY and FYNNEI. This CDR3 comprises 14 residues. Trimming stripped 7 bases from V and 6 bases from J, with 15 bases between. The CDR3, as DNA: TGTGCCAGCATTCGATCTCAGGGCTATGAAAAACTGTTTTTT. Translation gives CASIRSQGYEKLFF. The full variable domain, with the rest looked up from reference TRBV2 and TRBJ1-4, is EPEVTQTPSHQVTQMGQEVILRCVPISNHLYFYWYRQILGQKVEFLVSFYNNEISEKSEIFDDQFSVERPDGSNFTLKIRSTKLEDSAMYFCASIRSQGYEKLFFGSGTQLSVL.

V is TRBV24-1 and J is TRBJ1-1, with TRBD1 matching 7 bases. The CDR3 totals 15 residues. Germline V gene lookup returns CDR1 KGHDR and CDR2 SFDVKD. The V segment lost 3 bases and the J segment 4 bases; nucleotides outside the gene matches: 7. The CDR3, as DNA: TGTGCCACCAGTGATCCACGACAGGGTGGCACTGAAGCTTTCTTT. This codes for CATSDPRQGGTEAFF.

The V gene is TRBV6-5, the J gene TRBJ1-2, with D perhaps matching TRBD1 (5 bases). V was trimmed by 7 bases and J by 0 bases, leaving 15 bases between them. The CDR3 runs 15 residues. Germline V lookup: CDR1 MNHEY, CDR2 SVGAGI. The CDR3 region has the DNA TGTGCCAGCACTAATGGGGGGAAAGCTAACTATGGCTACACCTTC. Protein product: CASTNGGKANYGYTF.

The chain recombines TRBV11-2 with TRBJ2-1, with D maybe TRBD2 (5 bases). Per the germline V gene, CDR1 is SGHAT and CDR2 is FQNNGV. V gave up 4 bases and J gave up 8 bases, with 15 bases separating them. The CDR3 has 14 residues. CDR3 sequence reads: CASSYPTSIHEQFF. CDR3 DNA: TGTGCCAGCAGCTACCCAACTAGTATTCATGAGCAGTTCTTC.

This chain links TRBV6-2 or TRBV6-3 with TRBJ2-7, with 8 bases identical to TRBD1. The CDR3 covers 16 residues. Per germline, CDR1 MNHEY and CDR2 SVGEGT. The junction had 9 bases not matched to a gene; V was cut back by 5 bases and J by 0 bases. Written as DNA, the CDR3 is TGTGCCAGCAGTCGCGCCGGGACAGGAATCTCCTACGAGCAGTACTTC. This translates into CASSRAGTGISYEQYF.

This chain links TRBV5-4 with TRBJ1-1; no reliable D call. The CDR3 spans 14 residues. V lost 2 bases, J lost 1 base, and 9 bases lay in between. CDR1 SGHNT and CDR2 YYREEE come from the germline V gene (reference sequence). In DNA, the CDR3 is TGTGCCAGCAGCTTCCGAAGCCCGAACACTGAAGCTTTCTTT. Amino acids: CASSFRSPNTEAFF.

This clone was counted a single time. The DNA of the CDR3 is TGTGCCAGCAGCTTATTCGGTCTCGACTACGAGCAGTACTTC. It encodes CASSLFGLDYEQYF. The genes are TRBV7-9 and TRBJ2-7; D gene unclear. The CDR3 covers 14 residues. Germline V gives CDR1 SEHNR, CDR2 FQNEAQ (reference sequence). V was trimmed by 2 bases and J by 3 bases, leaving 11 bases between them.

The chain uses TRBV30 and TRBJ1-6; D is perhaps TRBD1 (5 bases). Deletions cut 4 bases from V and 7 bases from J, with 11 bases between. The CDR3 is made up of 13 amino acids. Per the germline V gene, CDR1 is GTSNPN and CDR2 is SVGIG (reference sequence). CDR3 sequence reads: CAWTQGGNSPLHF. CDR3 sequence (DNA): TGTGCCTGGACCCAGGGTGGAAATTCACCCCTCCACTTT.

V usage is TRBV6-5 and J usage is TRBJ2-5, with D possibly being TRBD1 (6 bases). V shed 7 bases and J shed 2 bases, with 14 bases lying between them. Germline lookup yields CDR1 MNHEY and CDR2 SVGAGI. The CDR3 sequence is 14 residues long. This CDR3 reads CASIAGTKQETQYF. The CDR3 DNA sequence: TGTGCCAGCATCGCCGGGACAAAACAAGAGACCCAGTACTTC.